The TCR beta chain under discussion was sequenced for a study of response to subunit inactivated influenza vaccine. Each CDR3 protein is one row after TCRdb ran MiXCR on the RT-PCR reads. The sample has more than 450,000 distinct CDR3 sequences, 6.5% to 8% seen once. This clonotype was seen many times. The CDR3 length is 15 residues. CDR1 DFQATT and CDR2 SNEGSKA come from the germline V gene (reference sequence). Specimen: PBMCs from blood, collected around 25 months after vaccination. The chain joins TRBV20-1 to TRBJ2-2; 8 bases match TRBD2. The clonotype was recovered from a man between 50 and 75 years old who received an inactivated influenza vaccine. For the CDR3, the DNA is TGCAGCCCTAGCCCTATGCGGGGGGACACCGGGGAGCTGTTTTTT. Translation gives CSPSPMRGDTGELFF.